This TCR beta chain is drawn from a study of blood T cell repertoires in COVID-19. Across the whole study: From T cells, B-cell-depleted T cells, or PBMCs came the material, which was cDNA or gDNA.

The assay was immunoSEQ multiplex PCR, and TCRdb's table has in-frame clones only and misses some. The sample holds 150,000 to 180,000 clones, under 85% seen once. CDR3 length equals 15 residues. Trimming at V came to 2 bases and at J to 2 bases, leaving 5 bases not matched to a gene. CDR1 is LNHDA, CDR2 SQIVND, per germline (reference sequence). Sequencing was done on a sample of peripheral blood. The chain uses TRBV19 and TRBJ1-2, with 7 bases matching TRBD1. The sequence was collected from a woman aged 80 or older with acute or convalescent COVID-19. The CDR3 region is CASSIRRTGNYGYTF. CDR3 nucleotides: TGTGCCAGTAGTATAAGAAGGACAGGCAACTATGGCTACACCTTC.